The entry below describes one T cell receptor (beta chain). The data are from a study of Tregs in tolerant kidney transplant recipients. Recipients received nonmyeloablative bone marrow transplants from related graft donors, with transient mixed chimerism. The CDR3 consists of 14 residues. Germline V gene sequence: CDR1 SGHNT, CDR2 YENEEA. V gave up 5 bases and J gave up 0 bases, with 9 bases separating them. Only in-frame clones appear in the TCRdb table, and some are missing; sequencing was by immunoSEQ multiplex PCR. The table records 95,000 or so clones, over 85% of them present only once. The genes are TRBV11-3 and TRBJ2-3; D call uncertain. The source was CD4+ T cells from blood (PBMCs), collected 12 months after the transplant. The sequence was collected from a human patient who received a combined kidney and bone marrow transplant. Among the T cells, some may be from the graft donor. This CDR3 is CASSPRLSTDTQYF. CDR3 coding DNA: TGTGCCAGCAGCCCTAGACTCAGCACAGATACGCAGTATTTT.